This T cell receptor (beta chain) was sequenced during a study of radiation and T cells in renal cell carcinoma. Broader study findings: Without pretreatment biopsies, baseline tumor clonotype presence was undetermined. In blood, top tumor clones expanded by 2 weeks, shrinking by 4.

Generated by immunoSEQ multiplex PCR, the TCRdb table keeps only in-frame clones and is missing some. In the table there are some 80,000 clones, less than 85% of which are singletons. After removal of 6 bases from V and 0 bases from J, the junction contained 5 bases not matched to a gene. The CDR3 is 13 residues long. Per germline, CDR1 SQVTM and CDR2 ANQGSEA. On this clone: Antigen: not known.

Sample time point: blood 4 weeks post-SBRT, at nephrectomy. The treatment here: 15 Gy SBRT to primary tumor, nephrectomy 4 weeks later. Nephrectomy followed 15 Gy stereotactic body radiation by 4 weeks. Clear cell pathology was present in this patient's renal cell carcinoma. The receptor was isolated from a woman aged 55-70 years with renal cell carcinoma. This sequence joins TRBV29-1 and TRBJ2-7; 7 bases are a match to TRBD1. This specimen was blood, taken from a patient whose treatment included radiotherapy and nephrectomy. The CDR3: CSVRTGSSYEQYF. CDR3 sequence (DNA): TGCAGCGTGAGGACAGGAAGCTCCTACGAGCAGTACTTC.